What follows are 15 T cell receptor beta chains derived from one specimen sequenced in a study of T cells expressing NK-cell markers (dated by TCRdb to the early 2020s). The library was prepared using 5' RACE. These reads were obtained on an Illumina HiSeq 2000. Each CDR3 protein sequence appears as one entry after TCRdb reprocessed the reads, and no DNA is included. This sample's listing comprises roughly 390,000 distinct CDR3 sequences. The ten largest account for roughly 10% of the sample. The specimen was blood T cells: a sorted CD56 or NKG2C T cell subset, CD4+ or CD8+ T cells, or bulk PBMC T cells (not recorded which). The origin of the receptors is a woman in her forties or fifties in good health. Donor details come from another sample of the same person, matched by shared clones.

J is TRBJ2-5 and V is TRBV4-1; checking the TCRdb D call of TRBD1 is not possible without DNA. CDR3 length: 15 amino acids. CDR1 and CDR2 (germline): MGHRA, YSYEKL. The CDR3: CASRDRDNPAGTQYF.

V and J are TRBV5-6 and TRBJ1-1; TCRdb picks TRBD1, but there is no DNA to check that call. CDR3 size: 13 residues. Germline CDR1 is SGHDT and CDR2 is YYEEEE. CDR3 residues: CASSLYAGAGAFF.

The chain joins TRBV7-9 to TRBJ2-2; TCRdb's D call of TRBD2 is untestable without DNA. CDR3 size: 16 residues. The V gene's germline CDR1 is SEHNR and CDR2 FQNEAQ (reference sequence). The CDR3 loop reads CASSFETSFSPGELFF. The variable domain in full, completed from reference TRBV7-9 and TRBJ2-2, reads DTGVSQNPRHKITKRGQNVTFRCDPISEHNRLYWYRQTLGQGPEFLTYFQNEAQLEKSRLLSDRFSAERPKGSFSTLEIQRTEQGDSAMYLCASSFETSFSPGELFFGEGSRLTVL.

V gene TRBV30 combines with J gene TRBJ2-1; the TCRdb call, TRBD2, lacks DNA for checking. CDR1 and CDR2 from the germline V gene are GTSNPN and SVGIG (reference sequence). This CDR3 contains 15 residues. The CDR3 spells CAWTSGVGPSNEQFF.

The CDR3 sequence is CASSHGGTNEKLFF. This sequence joins TRBV6-5 and TRBJ1-4; TCRdb proposes TRBD1, but this gene call is untestable without DNA. Germline CDR1 reads MNHEY; CDR2 reads SVGAGI. The CDR3 length is 14 residues.

The CDR3 region is CASSQLEGQGFTEAFF. The chain combines TRBV4-1 with TRBJ1-1; TCRdb's D call of TRBD1 is untestable without DNA. The CDR3 is made up of 16 amino acids. Germline CDR1 and CDR2: MGHRA and YSYEKL.

The chain couples TRBV14 to TRBJ2-3; TCRdb picks TRBD1, but there is no DNA to check that call. This CDR3 spans 14 amino acids. Germline V CDR1 and CDR2: SGHDN, FVKESK. CDR3: CASSQAGLTDTQYF.

The chain employs TRBV20-1 and TRBJ1-2; TCRdb's D call of TRBD1 is untestable without DNA. CDR3 size: 13 residues. Germline V gives CDR1 DFQATT, CDR2 SNEGSKA (reference sequence). The CDR3 reads CSSPGGTISGYTF.

The V and J genes are TRBV3-1 and TRBJ1-4. The CDR3 covers 14 residues. The germline V gene has CDR1 LGHDT and CDR2 YNNKEL (reference sequence). CDR3 protein: CASSQDRRGEKLFF.

The V and J genes are TRBV5-1 and TRBJ2-5; the D gene TCRdb calls, TRBD2, cannot be checked with no DNA. The germline CDR1 and CDR2 sequences are SGHRS and YFSETQ. The CDR3 extends over 16 amino acids. The CDR3 spells CASSPGLFGSQETQYF.

The chain carries TRBV20-1 and TRBJ2-5; the D call of TRBD1 rests on TCRdb alone, since no DNA is present to check it. Germline V gives CDR1 DFQATT, CDR2 SNEGSKA (reference sequence). This CDR3 contains 14 residues. CDR3 sequence: CSAGQGARQETQYF.

The J gene is TRBJ1-2, the V gene TRBV29-1; TCRdb returns TRBD1, unconfirmable since there is no DNA. The CDR3 spans 15 residues. CDR1 is SQVTM and CDR2 is ANQGSEA in the germline V gene. The CDR3 loop reads CSVESGHPLTYGYTF.

The chain uses TRBV5-1 and TRBJ1-1; TCRdb's D call, TRBD1, is unchecked because there is no DNA. The germline CDR1 and CDR2 sequences are SGHRS and YFSETQ. The CDR3 has 13 residues. The CDR3 loop is CASSLHQGAEAFF.

This chain uses TRBV13 with TRBJ2-1; the TCRdb D gene call, TRBD2, has no DNA to confirm it. This CDR3 is 17 amino acids long. In germline, CDR1 is PRHDT, CDR2 FYEKMQ (reference sequence). This CDR3 is CASSLFGGQTSFNEQFF.

J is TRBJ2-7 and V is TRBV20-1. The V gene's germline CDR1 is DFQATT and CDR2 SNEGSKA (reference sequence). The CDR3 runs to 14 residues. The chain's CDR3 is CSAVERLSSDEQYF.